What follows are 2 T cell receptor beta chains derived from one specimen sequenced in a study of cytomegalovirus exposure and HLA in healthy donors. PCR involved 60 Vbeta and 13 Jbeta primers. Repertoires were generated with immunoSEQ multiplex PCR, while TCRdb's copy carries only in-frame clones and drops some. This table holds 150,000 to 200,000 clones, roughly 75% found once. The sequenced sample was PBMCs. These receptors were obtained from a woman in her thirties or forties in good health and CMV-seropositive.

The V gene is TRBV28, the J gene TRBJ1-2, with a possible D match to TRBD1 (5 bases). V dropped 3 bases and J dropped 6 bases, with 11 bases sitting between them. CDR1 and CDR2 from the germline V gene are MDHEN and SYDVKM. The CDR3 spans 13 residues. The CDR3 loop is CASSFRQFDGYTF. The CDR3 DNA sequence: TGTGCCAGCAGTTTTCGACAGTTTGATGGCTACACCTTC.

This clone has a handful of counts. V is TRBV7-9 and J is TRBJ2-7; D unclear. Germline V gives CDR1 SEHNR, CDR2 FQNEAQ (reference sequence). The CDR3 is 14 amino acids. V shed 5 bases and J shed 9 bases, with 20 bases lying between them. The CDR3 DNA is TGTGCCAGCAGCCCCCCGGAGTTCGACGGTGCGCAGTACTTC. It codes for CASSPPEFDGAQYF.